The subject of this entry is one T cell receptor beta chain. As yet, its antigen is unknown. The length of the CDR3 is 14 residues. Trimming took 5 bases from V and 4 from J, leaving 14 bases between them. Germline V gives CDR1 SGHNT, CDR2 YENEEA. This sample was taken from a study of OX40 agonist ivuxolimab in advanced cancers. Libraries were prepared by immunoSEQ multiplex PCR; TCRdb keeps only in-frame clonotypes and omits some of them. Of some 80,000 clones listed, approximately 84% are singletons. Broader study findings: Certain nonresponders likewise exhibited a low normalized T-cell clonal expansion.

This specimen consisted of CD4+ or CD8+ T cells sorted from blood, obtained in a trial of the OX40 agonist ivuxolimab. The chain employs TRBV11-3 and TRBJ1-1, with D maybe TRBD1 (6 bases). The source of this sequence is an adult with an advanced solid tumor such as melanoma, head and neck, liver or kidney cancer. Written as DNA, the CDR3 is TGTGCCAGCAGCCCCGGAGGGGGGAGCACTGAAGCTTTCTTT. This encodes CASSPGGGSTEAFF.